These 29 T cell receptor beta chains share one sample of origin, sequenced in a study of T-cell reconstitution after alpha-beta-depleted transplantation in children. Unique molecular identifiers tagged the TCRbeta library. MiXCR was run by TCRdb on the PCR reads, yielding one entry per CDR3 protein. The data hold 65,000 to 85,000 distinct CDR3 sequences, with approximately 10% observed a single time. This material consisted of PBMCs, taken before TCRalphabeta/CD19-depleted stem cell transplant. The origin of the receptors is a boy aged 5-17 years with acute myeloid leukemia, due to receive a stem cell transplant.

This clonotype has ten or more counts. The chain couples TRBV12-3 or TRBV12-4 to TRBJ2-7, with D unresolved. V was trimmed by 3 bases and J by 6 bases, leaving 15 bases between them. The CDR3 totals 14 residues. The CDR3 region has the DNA TGTGCCAGCAGTTTTGGGCTGGCGAGTGTCGAGCAGTACGTC. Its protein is CASSFGLASVEQYV.

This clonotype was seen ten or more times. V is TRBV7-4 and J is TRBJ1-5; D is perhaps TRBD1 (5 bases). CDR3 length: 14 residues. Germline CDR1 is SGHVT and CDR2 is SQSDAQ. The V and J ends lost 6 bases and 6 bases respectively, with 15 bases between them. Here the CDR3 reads CASSYIRGIQPQHF. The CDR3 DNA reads TGTGCCAGCAGTTATATTCGGGGGATTCAGCCCCAGCATTTT.

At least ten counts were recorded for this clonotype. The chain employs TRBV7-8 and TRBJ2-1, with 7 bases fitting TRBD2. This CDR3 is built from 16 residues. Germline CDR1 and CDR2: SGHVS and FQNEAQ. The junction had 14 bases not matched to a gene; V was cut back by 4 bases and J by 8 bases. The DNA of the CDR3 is TGTGCCAGCAGCTATCGGGTGGGGAGGGGTCTGCATGAGCAGTTCTTC. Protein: CASSYRVGRGLHEQFF.

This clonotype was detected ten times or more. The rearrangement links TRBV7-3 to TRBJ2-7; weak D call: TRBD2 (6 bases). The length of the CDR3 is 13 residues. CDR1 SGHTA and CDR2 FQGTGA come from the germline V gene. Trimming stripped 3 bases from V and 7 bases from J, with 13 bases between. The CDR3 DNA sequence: TGTGCCAGCAGCTTTCGGGGGTTAGGGGAGCAGTACTTC. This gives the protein CASSFRGLGEQYF.

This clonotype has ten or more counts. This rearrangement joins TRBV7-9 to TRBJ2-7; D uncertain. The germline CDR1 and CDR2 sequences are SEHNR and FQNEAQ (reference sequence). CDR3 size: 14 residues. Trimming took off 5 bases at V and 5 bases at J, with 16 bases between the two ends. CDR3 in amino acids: CASSLHIGNNEQYF. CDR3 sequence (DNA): TGTGCCAGCAGCCTACATATAGGGAACAACGAGCAGTACTTC.

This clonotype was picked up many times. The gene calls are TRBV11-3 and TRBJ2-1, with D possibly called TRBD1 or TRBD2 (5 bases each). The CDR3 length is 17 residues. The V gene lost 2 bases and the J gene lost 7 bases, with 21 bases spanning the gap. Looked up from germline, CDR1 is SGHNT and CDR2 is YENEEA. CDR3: CASSLYGLIGGTNEQFF. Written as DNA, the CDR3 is TGTGCCAGCAGCTTATATGGGCTGATTGGGGGAACTAATGAGCAGTTCTTC. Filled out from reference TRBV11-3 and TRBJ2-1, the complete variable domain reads EAGVVQSPRYKIIEKKQPVAFWCNPISGHNTLYWYLQNLGQGPELLIRYENEEAVDDSQLPKDRFSAERLKGVDSTLKIQPAELGDSAVYLCASSLYGLIGGTNEQFFGPGTRLTVL.

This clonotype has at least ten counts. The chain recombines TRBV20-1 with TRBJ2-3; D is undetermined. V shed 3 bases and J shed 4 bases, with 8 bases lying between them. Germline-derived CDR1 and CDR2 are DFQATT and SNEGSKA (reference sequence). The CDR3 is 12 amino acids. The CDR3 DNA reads TGCAGTGCTAGCTTCGGTTCAGATACGCAGTATTTT. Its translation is CSASFGSDTQYF.

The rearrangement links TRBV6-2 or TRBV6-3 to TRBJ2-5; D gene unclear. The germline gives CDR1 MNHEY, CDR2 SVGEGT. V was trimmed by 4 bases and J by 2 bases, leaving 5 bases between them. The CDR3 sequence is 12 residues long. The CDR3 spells CASSSFQETQYF. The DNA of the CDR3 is TGTGCCAGCAGTTCCTTTCAAGAGACCCAGTACTTC.

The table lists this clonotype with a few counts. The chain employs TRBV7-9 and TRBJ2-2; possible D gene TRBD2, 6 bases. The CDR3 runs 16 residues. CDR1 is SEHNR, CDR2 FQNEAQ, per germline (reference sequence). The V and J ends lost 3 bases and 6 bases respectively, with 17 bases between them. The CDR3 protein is CASSFSRLGRAGELFF. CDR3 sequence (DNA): TGTGCCAGCAGCTTTTCGAGACTAGGAAGGGCCGGGGAGCTGTTTTTT.

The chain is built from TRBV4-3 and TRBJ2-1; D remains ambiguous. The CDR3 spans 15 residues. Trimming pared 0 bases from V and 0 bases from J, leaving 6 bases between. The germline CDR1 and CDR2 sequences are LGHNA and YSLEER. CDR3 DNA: TGCGCCAGCAGCCAAGACAGTAGCTCCTACAATGAGCAGTTCTTC. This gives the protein CASSQDSSSYNEQFF.

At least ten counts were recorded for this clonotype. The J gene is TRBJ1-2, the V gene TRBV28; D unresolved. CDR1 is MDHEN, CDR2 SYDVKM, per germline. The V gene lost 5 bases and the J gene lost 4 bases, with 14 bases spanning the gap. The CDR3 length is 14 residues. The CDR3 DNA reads TGTGCCAGCAGTGCCTTTTCAGTATCCTATGGCTACACCTTC. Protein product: CASSAFSVSYGYTF.

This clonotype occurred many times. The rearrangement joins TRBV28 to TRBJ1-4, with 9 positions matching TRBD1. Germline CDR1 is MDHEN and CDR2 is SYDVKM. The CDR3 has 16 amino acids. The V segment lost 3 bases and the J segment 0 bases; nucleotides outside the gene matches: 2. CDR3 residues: CASSFTGGPTNEKLFF. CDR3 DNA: TGTGCCAGCAGTTTCACAGGGGGCCCAACTAATGAAAAACTGTTTTTT. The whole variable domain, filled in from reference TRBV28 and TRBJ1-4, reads DVKVTQSSRYLVKRTGEKVFLECVQDMDHENMFWYRQDPGLGLRLIYFSYDVKMKEKGDIPEGYSVSREKKERFSLILESASTNQTSMYLCASSFTGGPTNEKLFFGSGTQLSVL.

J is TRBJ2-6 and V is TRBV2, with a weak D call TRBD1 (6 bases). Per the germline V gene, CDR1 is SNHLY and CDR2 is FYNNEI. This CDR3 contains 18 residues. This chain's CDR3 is CTFRPTGQRSSGANVLTF. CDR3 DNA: TGTACCTTCAGACCCACTGGACAGAGAAGCTCTGGGGCCAACGTCCTGACTTTC.

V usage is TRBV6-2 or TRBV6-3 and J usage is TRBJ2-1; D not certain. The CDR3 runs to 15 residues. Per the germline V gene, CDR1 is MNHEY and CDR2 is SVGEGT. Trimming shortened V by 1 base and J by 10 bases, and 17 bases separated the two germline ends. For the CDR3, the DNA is TGTGCCAGCAGTTACTATCCGGGCCGGGTAGGGGAGCAGTTCTTC. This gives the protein CASSYYPGRVGEQFF.

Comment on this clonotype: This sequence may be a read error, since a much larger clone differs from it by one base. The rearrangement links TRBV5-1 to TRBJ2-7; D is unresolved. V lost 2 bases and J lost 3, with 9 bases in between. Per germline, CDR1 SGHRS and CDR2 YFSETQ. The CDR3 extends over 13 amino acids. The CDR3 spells CASSLNPDYEQYF. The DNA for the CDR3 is TGCGCCAGCAGCTTAAACCCAGACTACGAGCAGTACTTC.

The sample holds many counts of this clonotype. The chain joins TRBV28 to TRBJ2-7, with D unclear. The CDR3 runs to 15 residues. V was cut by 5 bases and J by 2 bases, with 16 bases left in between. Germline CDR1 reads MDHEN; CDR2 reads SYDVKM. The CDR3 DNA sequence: TGTGCCAGCAGTGGAGCGCCAAGCTCTCCCTACGAGCAGTACTTC. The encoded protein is CASSGAPSSPYEQYF.

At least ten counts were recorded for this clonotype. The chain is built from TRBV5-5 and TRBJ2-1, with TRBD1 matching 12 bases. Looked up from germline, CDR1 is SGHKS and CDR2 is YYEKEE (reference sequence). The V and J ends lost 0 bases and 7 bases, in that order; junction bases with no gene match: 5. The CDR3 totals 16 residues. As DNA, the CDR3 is TGTGCCAGCAGCTTGGCCGGGACAGGGGGCACGAATGAGCAGTTCTTC. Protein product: CASSLAGTGGTNEQFF. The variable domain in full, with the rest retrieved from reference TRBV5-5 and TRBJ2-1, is DAGVTQSPTHLIKTRGQQVTLRCSPISGHKSVSWYQQVLGQGPQFIFQYYEKEERGRGNFPDRFSARQFPNYSSELNVNALLLGDSALYLCASSLAGTGGTNEQFFGPGTRLTVL.

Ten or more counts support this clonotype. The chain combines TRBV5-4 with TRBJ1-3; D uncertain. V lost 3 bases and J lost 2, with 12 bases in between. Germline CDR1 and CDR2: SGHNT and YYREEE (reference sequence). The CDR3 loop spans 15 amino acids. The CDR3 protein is CASSSDAGPGNTIYF. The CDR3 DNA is TGTGCCAGCAGCTCGGACGCCGGCCCTGGAAACACCATATATTTT.

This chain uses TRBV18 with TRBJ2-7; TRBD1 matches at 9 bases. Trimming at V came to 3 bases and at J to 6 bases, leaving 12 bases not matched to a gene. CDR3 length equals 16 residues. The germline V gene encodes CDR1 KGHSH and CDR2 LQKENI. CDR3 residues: CASSPSAGQGPGEQYV. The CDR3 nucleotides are TGTGCCAGCTCACCGTCCGCGGGACAGGGCCCGGGCGAGCAGTACGTC.

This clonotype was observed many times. The CDR3 is CASSLVGEGNEKLFF. The CDR3 DNA sequence: TGTGCCAGCAGCTTGGTCGGGGAGGGTAATGAAAAACTGTTTTTT. The V call is TRBV5-6, the J call TRBJ1-4, with D uncertain. The CDR3 is 15 residues long. V lost 0 bases, J lost 4 bases, and 10 bases lay in between. Per germline, CDR1 SGHDT and CDR2 YYEEEE.

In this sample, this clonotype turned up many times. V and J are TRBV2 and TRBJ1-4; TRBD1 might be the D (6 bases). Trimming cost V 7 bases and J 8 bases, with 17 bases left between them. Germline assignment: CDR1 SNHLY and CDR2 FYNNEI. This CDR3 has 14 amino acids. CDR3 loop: CASIEEGGREKLFF. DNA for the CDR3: TGTGCCAGCATCGAAGAGGGGGGACGGGAAAAACTGTTTTTT.

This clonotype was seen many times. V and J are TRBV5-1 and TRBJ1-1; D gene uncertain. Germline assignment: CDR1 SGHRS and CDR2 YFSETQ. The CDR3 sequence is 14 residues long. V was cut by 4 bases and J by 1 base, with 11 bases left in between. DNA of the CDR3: TGCGCCAGCAGCCTGCTCCGGGGGAACACTGAAGCTTTCTTT. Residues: CASSLLRGNTEAFF.

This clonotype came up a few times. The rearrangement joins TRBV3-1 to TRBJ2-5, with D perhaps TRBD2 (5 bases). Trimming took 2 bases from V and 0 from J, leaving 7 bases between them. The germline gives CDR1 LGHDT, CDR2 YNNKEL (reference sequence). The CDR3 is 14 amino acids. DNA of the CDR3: TGTGCCAGCAGCCAATCGGGGTACCAAGAGACCCAGTACTTC. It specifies CASSQSGYQETQYF.

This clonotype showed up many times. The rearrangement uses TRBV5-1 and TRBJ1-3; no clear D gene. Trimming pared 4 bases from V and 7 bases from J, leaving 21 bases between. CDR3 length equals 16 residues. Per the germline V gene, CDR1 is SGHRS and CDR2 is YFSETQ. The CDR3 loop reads CASSPEPERTANTIYF. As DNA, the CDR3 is TGCGCCAGCAGCCCGGAACCGGAAAGAACGGCGAACACCATATATTTT.

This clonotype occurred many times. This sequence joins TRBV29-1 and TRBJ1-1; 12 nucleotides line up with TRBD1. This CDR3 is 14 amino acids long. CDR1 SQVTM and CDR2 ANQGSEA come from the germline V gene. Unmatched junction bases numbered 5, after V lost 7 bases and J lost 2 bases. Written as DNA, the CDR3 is TGCAGCGGGGGACAGGGGGCCATAAACACTGAAGCTTTCTTT. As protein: CSGGQGAINTEAFF. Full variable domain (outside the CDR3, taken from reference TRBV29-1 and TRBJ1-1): SAVISQKPSRDICQRGTSLTIQCQVDSQVTMMFWYRQQPGQSLTLIATANQGSEATYESGFVIDKFPISRPNLTFSTLTVSNMSPEDSSIYLCSGGQGAINTEAFFGQGTRLTVV.

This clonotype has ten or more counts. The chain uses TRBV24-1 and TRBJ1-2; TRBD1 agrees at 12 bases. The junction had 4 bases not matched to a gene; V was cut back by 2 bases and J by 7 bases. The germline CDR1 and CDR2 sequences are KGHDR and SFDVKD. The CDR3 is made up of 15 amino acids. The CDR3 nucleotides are TGTGCCACCAGTGATTGGGACAGGGGGCAGGCTGGCTACACCTTC. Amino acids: CATSDWDRGQAGYTF.

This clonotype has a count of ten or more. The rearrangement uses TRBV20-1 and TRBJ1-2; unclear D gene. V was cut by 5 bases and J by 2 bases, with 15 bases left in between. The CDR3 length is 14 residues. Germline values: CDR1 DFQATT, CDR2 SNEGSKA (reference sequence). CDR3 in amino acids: CSAPTRGENYGYTF. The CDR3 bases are TGCAGTGCTCCCACCCGAGGCGAGAACTATGGCTACACCTTC.

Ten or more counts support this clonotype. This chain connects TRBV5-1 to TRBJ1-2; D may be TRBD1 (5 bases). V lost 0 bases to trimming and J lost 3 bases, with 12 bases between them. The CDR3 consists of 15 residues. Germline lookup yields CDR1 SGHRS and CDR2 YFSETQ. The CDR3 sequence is CASSLGGAQDYGYTF. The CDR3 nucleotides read TGCGCCAGCAGCTTGGGAGGGGCGCAGGACTATGGCTACACCTTC.

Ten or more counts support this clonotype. The CDR3 is CASSPYAAGGLTEAFF. The CDR3 bases are TGTGCCAGCAGCCCCTACGCTGCAGGGGGCCTCACTGAAGCTTTCTTT. The chain combines TRBV6-5 with TRBJ1-1; 8 nucleotides match TRBD1. Germline CDR1 and CDR2: MNHEY and SVGAGI. J gave up 4 bases and V 6 bases, and 13 bases lay outside the gene matches. There are 16 residues in the CDR3.